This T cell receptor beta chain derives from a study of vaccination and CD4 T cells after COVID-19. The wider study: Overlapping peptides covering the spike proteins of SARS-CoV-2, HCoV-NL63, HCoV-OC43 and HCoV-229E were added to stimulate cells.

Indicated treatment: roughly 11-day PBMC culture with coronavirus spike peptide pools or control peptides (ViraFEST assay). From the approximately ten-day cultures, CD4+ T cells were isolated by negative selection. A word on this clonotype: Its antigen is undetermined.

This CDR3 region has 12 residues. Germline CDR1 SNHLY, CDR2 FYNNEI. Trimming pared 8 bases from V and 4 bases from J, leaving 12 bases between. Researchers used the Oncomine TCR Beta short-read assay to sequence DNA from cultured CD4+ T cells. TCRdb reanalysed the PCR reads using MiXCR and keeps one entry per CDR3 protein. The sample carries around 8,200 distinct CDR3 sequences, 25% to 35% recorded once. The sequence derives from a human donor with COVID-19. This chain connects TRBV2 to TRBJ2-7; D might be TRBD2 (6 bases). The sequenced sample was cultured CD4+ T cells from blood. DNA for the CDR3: TGTGCCAGCGGTGGCGGGATATACGAGCAGTACTTC. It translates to CASGGGIYEQYF.